Listed below are T cell receptor beta chains from one sample, sequenced in a study of shared clonotypes between healthy human individuals. The table came from immunoSEQ multiplex PCR; TCRdb's copy has only in-frame clones and leaves some out. The table lists more than 2 million clones, over 85% of them singletons. The sequenced sample was naive CD8+ T cells sorted from blood. The receptors were gathered from a man between 18 and 35 years old in good health. Each CDR3 is given with its conserved first and last residue. Each record gives: clone size, D gene, V gene, J gene, CDR3 DNA, CDR3 protein. A D gene is named only where the DNA matches it firmly. Size is omitted from some rows. Given values are once, few, many or a class for expanded clones.

NA	NA	TRBV13	TRBJ2-2	TGTGCCAGCAGCTCCGAGACCGGGGAGCTGTTTTTT	CASSSETGELFF
NA	NA	TRBV2	TRBJ2-7	TGTGCCCGTCGGGGACCTCCTCTCCACGAGCAGTACTTC	CARRGPPLHEQYF
NA	TRBD1	TRBV7-7	TRBJ1-6	TGTGCTAGCAGCGCCGGGACAGGCAATTCACCCCTCCACTTT	CASSAGTGNSPLHF
NA	NA	TRBV2	TRBJ2-7	TGTGCCAGCAGTGATGATCCTTCCGGGACATCTATTTCCTACGAGCAGTACTTC	CASSDDPSGTSISYEQYF
NA	NA	TRBV29-1	TRBJ2-7	TGCAGCGGGGGTGGGATTTACGAGCAGTACTTC	CSGGGIYEQYF
NA	NA	TRBV4-1	TRBJ2-5	TGCGCCAGCAGCCTCGACAGTGAAGAGACCCAGTACTTC	CASSLDSEETQYF
once	NA	TRBV12-1	TRBJ1-6	TGTGCCAGCAGCGCTTGCGTGCAGGCGAGCTCCTATAATTCACCCCTCCACTTT	CASSACVQASSYNSPLHF
NA	NA	TRBV4-1	TRBJ2-7	TGCGCCAGCAGCCAAGTATTCAGGGGGGACGAGCAGTACTTC	CASSQVFRGDEQYF
NA	NA	TRBV4-3	TRBJ1-4	TGCGCCAGCAGCCGCCTCGACGGAGCAACTAATGAAAAACTGTTTTTT	CASSRLDGATNEKLFF
once	TRBD2	TRBV7-6	TRBJ2-1	TGTGCCAGCGCCCGGACTAGCGGAGGCGGGAATGAGCAGTTCTTC	CASARTSGGGNEQFF
NA	TRBD1	TRBV5-5	TRBJ1-1	TGTGCCAGCAGCTCAGGGACAGCACGGGGAGCTTTCTTT	CASSSGTARGAFF
NA	NA	TRBV30	TRBJ1-1	TGTGCCTGGAGTGTTGATAGCATGAACACTGAAGCTTTCTTT	CAWSVDSMNTEAFF
NA	TRBD2	TRBV6-5	TRBJ2-1	TGTGCCAGCAGTTCCCCACTAGCGGGAGTAAATGAGCAGTTCTTC	CASSSPLAGVNEQFF
NA	NA	TRBV28	TRBJ1-1	TGTGCCAGCAGTCCGGGACATCAGGTGAACACTGAAGCTTTCTTT	CASSPGHQVNTEAFF
NA	NA	TRBV30	TRBJ1-1	TGTGCCTGGAGCCCATGCCTGGCGGGGGGCGGAGGCACTGAAGCTTTCTTT	CAWSPCLAGGGGTEAFF
NA	NA	TRBV9	TRBJ1-4	TGTGCCAGCAGCGTAGGGGGGCCACCGGAAAAACTGTTTTTT	CASSVGGPPEKLFF
NA	NA	TRBV5-6	TRBJ2-2	TGTGCCAGCAGCTATGTTACCGGGGAGCTGTTTTTT	CASSYVTGELFF
NA	NA	TRBV5-6	TRBJ2-5	TGTGCCAGCAGCTGGGGAGGATATACTTCGGAGACCCAGTACTTC	CASSWGGYTSETQYF
NA	NA	TRBV5-4	TRBJ1-2	TGTGCCAGCAGCTTGGTGGGATCGAACTATGGCTACACCTTC	CASSLVGSNYGYTF
once	NA	TRBV6-5	TRBJ2-5	TGTGCCAGCAGTTACTTTGTGGGGTGCCAAGAGACCCAGTACTTC	CASSYFVGCQETQYF
NA	NA	TRBV7-8	TRBJ2-7	TGTGCCAGCAGCTTCACAGGGACGGGGATCTACGAGCAGTACTTC	CASSFTGTGIYEQYF
NA	TRBD1	TRBV10-3	TRBJ2-7	TGTGCCATCAGTGAGGAGGGACAGGGAAATACCGAGCAGTACTTC	CAISEEGQGNTEQYF
NA	TRBD1	TRBV29-1	TRBJ2-7	TGCAGCGCTGAGACAGGGTCCTACGAGCAGTACTTC	CSAETGSYEQYF
NA	NA	TRBV9	TRBJ2-7	TGTGCCAGCAGCGTAGGCCTAGCATCCATCCACGAGCAGTACTTC	CASSVGLASIHEQYF
NA	NA	TRBV27	TRBJ1-1	TGTGCCAGCAGTGAAAATGGGTACACTGAAGCTTTCTTT	CASSENGYTEAFF
NA	TRBD2	TRBV27	TRBJ2-5	TGTGCCAGCAGTCCTCTAGCGGTACAAGAGACCCAGTACTTC	CASSPLAVQETQYF
NA	NA	TRBV11-2	TRBJ2-5	TGTGCCAGCAGCTTGACCCCCGCGTTTCCCACTCAAGAGACCCAGTACTTC	CASSLTPAFPTQETQYF
NA	TRBD1	TRBV27	TRBJ2-7	TGTGCCAGCAGCCCCGACGGACAGGGGTTTCACTACGAGCAGTACTTC	CASSPDGQGFHYEQYF
NA	NA	TRBV6-5	TRBJ2-5	TGTGCCAGCAGTTACGGGGGAGGTGAGACCCAGTACTTC	CASSYGGGETQYF
NA	TRBD2	TRBV14	TRBJ2-7	TGTGCCAGCAGCCAAGCCGGGCGCCGGGGGGGCGAGCAGTACTTC	CASSQAGRRGGEQYF
NA	NA	TRBV9	TRBJ2-7	TGTGCCAGCAGCGGGGACCGACCCTACGAGCAGTACTTC	CASSGDRPYEQYF
NA	TRBD1	TRBV5-5	TRBJ2-7	TGTGCCAGCAGCTTGGAAGACAGGGGCCCCTACGAGCAGTACTTC	CASSLEDRGPYEQYF
NA	NA	TRBV6-1	TRBJ1-2	TGTGCCAGCAGCCGGACAGATGACTTATCTGGCTACACCTTC	CASSRTDDLSGYTF
NA	TRBD1	TRBV28	TRBJ2-7	TGTGCCAGCAGTTACAGGGGATGGGCCTACGAGCAGTACTTC	CASSYRGWAYEQYF
NA	TRBD2	TRBV7-9	TRBJ2-5	TGTGCCAGCAGCTCGACTAGCGGGGTGCACCAAGAGACCCAGTACTTC	CASSSTSGVHQETQYF
NA	NA	TRBV7-9	TRBJ1-2	TGTGCCAGCAGCGATGGTGGGGAGCGCTACACCTTC	CASSDGGERYTF
NA	NA	TRBV27	TRBJ2-7	TGTGCCAGCAGTTACGCAGTCTCCCACGAGCAGTACTTC	CASSYAVSHEQYF
NA	TRBD2	TRBV2	TRBJ2-5	TGTGCCAGCAGTGGGGGGAGGGGTGAGACCCAGTACTTC	CASSGGRGETQYF
NA	NA	TRBV7-9	TRBJ2-6	TGTGCCAGCAGTTTGACTACAGGCTCCGGGGCCAACGTCCTGACTTTC	CASSLTTGSGANVLTF
NA	NA	TRBV28	TRBJ2-5	TGTGCCAGCTTTGGGGTCTGGCAGCGAGAGACCCAGTACTTC	CASFGVWQRETQYF
NA	NA	TRBV9	TRBJ1-3	TGTGCCAGCAGCGTAGCTGGAGGGAAGGGTGGAAACACCATATATTTT	CASSVAGGKGGNTIYF
NA	TRBD2	TRBV5-6	TRBJ2-7	TGTGCCAGCAGCTTCTTGTCGGGGGGGCCCGAGCAGTACTTC	CASSFLSGGPEQYF
once	NA	TRBV5-6	TRBJ2-7	TGTGCCAGCAGCAGCTTTCCGGGCGAGCAGTACTTC	CASSSFPGEQYF
NA	NA	TRBV29-1	TRBJ1-2	TGCAGCGTTGAAGATCACCAGGGAACCTATGGCTACACCTTC	CSVEDHQGTYGYTF
NA	NA	TRBV19	TRBJ1-1	TGTGCCAGTAGGACAGGCTCCACTGAAGCTTTCTTT	CASRTGSTEAFF
NA	TRBD1	TRBV27	TRBJ1-2	TGTGCCAGCAGTTTAGAGGGGGCCCCAGGCTATGGCTACACCTTC	CASSLEGAPGYGYTF
NA	TRBD1	TRBV5-1	TRBJ1-1	TGCGCCAGCAGCTTAGGGGGCTTGAACACTGAAGCTTTCTTT	CASSLGGLNTEAFF
NA	NA	TRBV19	TRBJ2-3	TGTGCCAGTAGCGGGAGTGTTGGAGATACGCAGTATTTT	CASSGSVGDTQYF
NA	TRBD2	TRBV6-5	TRBJ2-7	TGTGCCAGCAGTTCTCCGATTAGCGGGATCAACGAGCAGTACTTC	CASSSPISGINEQYF
NA	NA	TRBV21-1	TRBJ2-7	TGTGCCAGCAGCAAAGGCGGGCAAACACACTCCTACGAGCAGTACTTC	CASSKGGQTHSYEQYF
NA	NA	TRBV18	TRBJ1-1	TGTGCCAGCTCACCGGTGGCAGGGGATCTTGAAGCTTTCTTT	CASSPVAGDLEAFF
NA	TRBD1	TRBV15	TRBJ1-1	TGTGCCACCAGCAAGGGGGCAGGGGGCTTAGAGACTGAAGCTTTCTTT	CATSKGAGGLETEAFF
NA	TRBD1	TRBV29-1	TRBJ1-1	TGCAGCGCTAAATTCGAGGGGGCTGGCACTGAAGCTTTCTTT	CSAKFEGAGTEAFF
once	NA	TRBV4-3	TRBJ1-1	TGCGCCAGCAGCCAAGATGGGGGCGCGAGCACTGAAGCTTTCTTT	CASSQDGGASTEAFF
NA	TRBD1	TRBV11-2	TRBJ1-3	TGTGCCAGCAGCCAGATACAGGGGGCTCCTGGAAACACCATATATTTT	CASSQIQGAPGNTIYF
NA	NA	TRBV9	TRBJ2-7	TGTGCCAGCAGCGTAGCTCCCAGTTACGAGCAGTACTTC	CASSVAPSYEQYF
NA	TRBD1	TRBV2	TRBJ2-1	TGTGCCAGCACCGGACAGGGCTACAATGAGCAGTTCTTC	CASTGQGYNEQFF
few	TRBD1	TRBV4-1	TRBJ1-4	TGCGCCAGCAGCCAAGAAGGACAGGTTTTAAAACTGTTTTTT	CASSQEGQVLKLFF
once	NA	TRBV4-1	TRBJ1-4	TGCGCCAGCAGCCAATGGAGCCCAGACAGCGCATTTAATGAAAAACTGTTTTTT	CASSQWSPDSAFNEKLFF